This TCR beta chain was recovered during a study of response to subunit inactivated influenza vaccine. Whole-study findings and limits: Authors suggested that a seasonal influenza vaccination recruits few new T cells each time.

MiXCR was run by TCRdb on the RT-PCR reads, yielding one entry per CDR3 protein. The sample carries about 570,000 distinct CDR3 sequences, around 11% recorded once. In this sample, this clonotype turned up a few times. Its antigen is as yet unknown. Germline-derived CDR1 and CDR2 are SQVTM and ANQGSEA. V lost 8 bases and J lost 5, with 15 bases in between. The CDR3 is made up of 12 amino acids. These data also formed part of another study, on T cells expressing NK-cell markers. Turning to that study: UMIs accompanied the 5'RACE template switching by which TCR beta cDNA was made. The share of CD8+ T cells held by dominant NKG2C+ clonotypes was roughly 1.0-8% in several donors.

The V call is TRBV29-1, the J call TRBJ2-5, with D maybe TRBD2 (5 bases). This receptor was obtained from a man aged 50 or older who received an inactivated influenza vaccine. The starting material was PBMCs from blood, obtained on the day of vaccination. This CDR3 is CSCVAPGETQYF. The DNA for the CDR3 is TGCAGCTGCGTAGCCCCGGGGGAGACCCAGTACTTC. Complete variable domain (other parts from reference TRBV29-1 and TRBJ2-5): SAVISQKPSRDICQRGTSLTIQCQVDSQVTMMFWYRQQPGQSLTLIATANQGSEATYESGFVIDKFPISRPNLTFSTLTVSNMSPEDSSIYLCSCVAPGETQYFGPGTRLLVL.